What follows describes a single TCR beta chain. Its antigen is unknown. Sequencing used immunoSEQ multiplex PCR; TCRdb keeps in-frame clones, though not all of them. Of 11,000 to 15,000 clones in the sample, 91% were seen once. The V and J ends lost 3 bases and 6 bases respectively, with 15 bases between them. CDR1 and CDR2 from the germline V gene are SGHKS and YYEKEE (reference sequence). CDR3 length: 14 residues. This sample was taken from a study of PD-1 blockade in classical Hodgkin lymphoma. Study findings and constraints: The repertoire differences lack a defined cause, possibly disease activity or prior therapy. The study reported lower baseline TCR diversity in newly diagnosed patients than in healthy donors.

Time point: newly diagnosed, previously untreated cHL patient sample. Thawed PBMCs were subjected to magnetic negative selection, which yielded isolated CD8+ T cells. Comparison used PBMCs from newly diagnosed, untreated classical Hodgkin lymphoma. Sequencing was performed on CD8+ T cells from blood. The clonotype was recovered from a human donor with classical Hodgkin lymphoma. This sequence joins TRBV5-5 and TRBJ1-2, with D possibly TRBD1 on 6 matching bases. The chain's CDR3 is CASSSSGETDGYTF. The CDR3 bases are TGTGCCAGCAGCTCATCAGGGGAGACGGATGGCTACACCTTC.